This T cell receptor beta chain came from a study of shared clonotypes between healthy human individuals. Germline-derived CDR1 and CDR2 are SGHDT and YYEEEE. V gave up 0 bases and J gave up 0 bases, with 10 bases separating them. The CDR3 totals 16 residues. Terminally differentiated effector memory CD45RA+ cells were left out of the naive CD8 fraction, which was CD45RO-negative and positively selected for CCR7. The method was immunoSEQ multiplex PCR; TCRdb's version includes in-frame clones alone and lacks a portion of them. The repertoire has about 800,000 clones, roughly 96% of them found once; the top ten carry about 0.21%.

Sequenced input: naive CD8+ T cells sorted from blood. The chain combines TRBV5-6 with TRBJ2-1; D may be TRBD1 (6 bases). The sequence derives from a man younger than 40 in good health. CDR3 in amino acids: CASSLGEGGSYNEQFF. The CDR3 coding sequence is TGTGCCAGCAGCTTGGGTGAAGGGGGCTCCTACAATGAGCAGTTCTTC.